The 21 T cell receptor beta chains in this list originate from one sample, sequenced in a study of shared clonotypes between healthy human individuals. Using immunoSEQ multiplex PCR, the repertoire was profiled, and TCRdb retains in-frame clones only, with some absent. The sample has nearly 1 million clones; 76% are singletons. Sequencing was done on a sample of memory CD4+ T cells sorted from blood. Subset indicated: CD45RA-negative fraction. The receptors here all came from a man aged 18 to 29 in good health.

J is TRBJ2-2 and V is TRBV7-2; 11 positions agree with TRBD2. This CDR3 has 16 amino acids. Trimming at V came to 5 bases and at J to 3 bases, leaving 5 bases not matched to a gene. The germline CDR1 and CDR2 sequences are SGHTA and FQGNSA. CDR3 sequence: CASSQTSGSYTGELFF. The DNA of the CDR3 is TGTGCCAGCAGCCAAACTAGCGGGAGTTACACCGGGGAGCTGTTTTTT.

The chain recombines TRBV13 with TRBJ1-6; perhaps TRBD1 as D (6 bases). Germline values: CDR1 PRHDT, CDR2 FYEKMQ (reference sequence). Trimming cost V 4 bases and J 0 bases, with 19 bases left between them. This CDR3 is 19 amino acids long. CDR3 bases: TGTGCCAGCAGCTCCCTAGATCTCCAGGGGAGCTCCTATAATTCACCCCTCCACTTT. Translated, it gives CASSSLDLQGSSYNSPLHF.

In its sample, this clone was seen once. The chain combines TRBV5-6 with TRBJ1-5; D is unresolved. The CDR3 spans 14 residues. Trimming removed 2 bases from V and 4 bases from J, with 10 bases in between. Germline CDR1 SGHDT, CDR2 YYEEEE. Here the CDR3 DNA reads TGTGCCAGCAGCTTCGGACGGCTTAATCAGCCCCAGCATTTT. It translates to CASSFGRLNQPQHF.

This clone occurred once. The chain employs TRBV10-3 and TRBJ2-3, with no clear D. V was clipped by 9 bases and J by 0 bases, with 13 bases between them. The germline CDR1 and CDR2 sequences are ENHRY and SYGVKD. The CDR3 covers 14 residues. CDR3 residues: CAIATGVSTDTQYF. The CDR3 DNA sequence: TGTGCCATAGCGACTGGAGTGAGCACAGATACGCAGTATTTT.

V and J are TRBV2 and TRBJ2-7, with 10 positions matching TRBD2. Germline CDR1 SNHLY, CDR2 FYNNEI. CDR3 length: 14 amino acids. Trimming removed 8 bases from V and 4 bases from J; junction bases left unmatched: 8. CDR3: CASGDPSGGYEQYF. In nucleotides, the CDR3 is TGTGCCAGCGGGGACCCTAGCGGGGGTTACGAGCAGTACTTC.

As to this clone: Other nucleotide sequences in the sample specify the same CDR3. The CDR3: CASTPDRAGANVLTF. CDR3 in DNA: TGTGCCAGTACCCCGGACAGGGCTGGGGCCAACGTCCTGACTTTC. This sequence joins TRBV19 and TRBJ2-6, with 8 bases lining up with TRBD1. The germline V gene encodes CDR1 LNHDA and CDR2 SQIVND (reference sequence). J was trimmed by 2 bases and V by 7 bases; bases with no gene match: 4. The CDR3 has 15 residues.

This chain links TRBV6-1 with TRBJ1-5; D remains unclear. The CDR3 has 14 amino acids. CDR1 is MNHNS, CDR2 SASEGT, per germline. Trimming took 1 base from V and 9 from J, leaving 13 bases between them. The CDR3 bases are TGTGCCAGCAGTGAAGGTGGAGGGTTAGGGCCCCAGCATTTT. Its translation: CASSEGGGLGPQHF.

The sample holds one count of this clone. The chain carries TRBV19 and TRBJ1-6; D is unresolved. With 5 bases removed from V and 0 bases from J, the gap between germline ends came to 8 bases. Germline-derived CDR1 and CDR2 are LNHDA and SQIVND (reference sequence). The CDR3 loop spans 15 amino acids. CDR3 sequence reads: CASSGWSSYNSPLHF. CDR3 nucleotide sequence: TGTGCCAGTAGTGGGTGGAGCTCCTATAATTCACCCCTCCACTTT.

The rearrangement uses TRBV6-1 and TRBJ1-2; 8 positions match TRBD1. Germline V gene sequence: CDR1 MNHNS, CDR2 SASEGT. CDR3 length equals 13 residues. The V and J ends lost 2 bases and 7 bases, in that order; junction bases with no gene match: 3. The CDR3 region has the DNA TGTGCCAGCAGTGAAAGGGACAGGAGTGGCTACACCTTC. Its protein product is CASSERDRSGYTF.

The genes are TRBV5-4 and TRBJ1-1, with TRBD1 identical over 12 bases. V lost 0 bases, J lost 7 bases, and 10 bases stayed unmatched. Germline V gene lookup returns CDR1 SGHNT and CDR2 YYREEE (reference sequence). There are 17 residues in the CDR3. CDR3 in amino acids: CASSLVGQGASGVEAFF. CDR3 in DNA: TGTGCCAGCAGCTTGGTGGGACAGGGGGCGTCGGGGGTTGAAGCTTTCTTT.

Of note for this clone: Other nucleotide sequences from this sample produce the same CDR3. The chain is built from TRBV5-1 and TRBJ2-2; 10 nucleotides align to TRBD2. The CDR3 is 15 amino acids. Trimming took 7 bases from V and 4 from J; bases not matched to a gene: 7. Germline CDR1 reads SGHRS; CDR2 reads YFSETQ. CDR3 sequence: CASGGLAGVTGELFF. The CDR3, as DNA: TGCGCCAGCGGTGGGCTAGCGGGAGTCACCGGGGAGCTGTTTTTT.

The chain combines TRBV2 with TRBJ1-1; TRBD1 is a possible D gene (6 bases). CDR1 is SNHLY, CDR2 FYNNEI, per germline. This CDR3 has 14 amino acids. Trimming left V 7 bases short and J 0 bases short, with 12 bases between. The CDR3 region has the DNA TGTGCCAGCACCAGAACAGGGATGAACACTGAAGCTTTCTTT. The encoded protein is CASTRTGMNTEAFF.

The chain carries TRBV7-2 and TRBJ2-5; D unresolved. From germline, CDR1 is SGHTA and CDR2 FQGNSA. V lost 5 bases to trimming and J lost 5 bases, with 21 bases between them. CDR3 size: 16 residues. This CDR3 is CASSTMGRGSGETQYF. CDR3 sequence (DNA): TGTGCCAGCAGCACTATGGGTCGAGGCAGTGGGGAGACCCAGTACTTC. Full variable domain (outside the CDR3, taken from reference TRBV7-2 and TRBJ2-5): GAGVSQSPSNKVTEKGKDVELRCDPISGHTALYWYRQSLGQGLEFLIYFQGNSAPDKSGLPSDRFSAERTGGSVSTLTIQRTQQEDSAVYLCASSTMGRGSGETQYFGPGTRLLVL.

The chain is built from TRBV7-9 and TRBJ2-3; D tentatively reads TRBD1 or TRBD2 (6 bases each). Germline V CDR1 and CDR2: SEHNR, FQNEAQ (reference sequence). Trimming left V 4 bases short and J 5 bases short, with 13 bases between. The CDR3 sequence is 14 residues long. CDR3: CASSSAGGQDTQYF. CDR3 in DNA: TGTGCCAGCAGCTCCGCCGGGGGACAAGATACGCAGTATTTT.

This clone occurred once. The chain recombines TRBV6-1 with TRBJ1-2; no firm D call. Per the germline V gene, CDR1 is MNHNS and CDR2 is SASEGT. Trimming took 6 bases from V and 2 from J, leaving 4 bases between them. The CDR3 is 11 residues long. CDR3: CASSRNYGYTF. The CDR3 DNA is TGTGCCAGCAGCCGCAACTATGGCTACACCTTC.

CDR3 DNA sequence: TGTGCCTGGAGACAAGGGAATGGAAACACCATATATTTT. This translates into CAWRQGNGNTIYF. This chain joins TRBV30 and TRBJ1-3, with D hard to call. There are 13 residues in the CDR3. The V end lost 3 bases, the J end lost 3 bases, and 9 bases lay between the germline ends. CDR1 GTSNPN and CDR2 SVGIG come from the germline V gene (reference sequence).

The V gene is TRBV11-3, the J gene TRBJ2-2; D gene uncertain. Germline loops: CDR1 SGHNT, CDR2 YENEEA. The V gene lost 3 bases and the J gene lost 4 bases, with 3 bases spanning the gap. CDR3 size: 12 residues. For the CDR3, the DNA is TGTGCCAGCAGCTTCCCCACCGGGGAGCTGTTTTTT. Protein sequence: CASSFPTGELFF.

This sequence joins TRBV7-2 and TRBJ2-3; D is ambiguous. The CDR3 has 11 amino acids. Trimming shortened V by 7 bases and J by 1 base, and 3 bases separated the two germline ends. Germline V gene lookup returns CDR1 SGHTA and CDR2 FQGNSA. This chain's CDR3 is CASKGTDTQYF. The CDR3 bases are TGTGCCAGCAAAGGCACAGATACGCAGTATTTT.

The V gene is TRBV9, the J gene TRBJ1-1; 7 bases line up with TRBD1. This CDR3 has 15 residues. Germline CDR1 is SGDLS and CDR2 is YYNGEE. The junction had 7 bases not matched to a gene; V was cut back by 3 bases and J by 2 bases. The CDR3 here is CASSAKTGQNTEAFF. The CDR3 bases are TGTGCCAGCAGCGCGAAGACAGGGCAAAACACTGAAGCTTTCTTT.

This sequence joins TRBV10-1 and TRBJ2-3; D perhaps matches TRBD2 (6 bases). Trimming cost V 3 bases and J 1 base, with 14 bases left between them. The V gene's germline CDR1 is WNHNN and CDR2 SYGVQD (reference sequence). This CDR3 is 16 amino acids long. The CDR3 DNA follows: TGCGCCAGCAGTGAATCGCGGGGAGGTGGCACAGATACGCAGTATTTT. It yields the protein CASSESRGGGTDTQYF.

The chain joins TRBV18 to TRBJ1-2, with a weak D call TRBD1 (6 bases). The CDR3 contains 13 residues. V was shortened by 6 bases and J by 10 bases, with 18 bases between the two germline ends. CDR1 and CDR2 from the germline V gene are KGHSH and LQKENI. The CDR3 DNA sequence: TGTGCCAGCTCCCCCACGGACAGCCGAGACTACACCTTC. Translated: CASSPTDSRDYTF.